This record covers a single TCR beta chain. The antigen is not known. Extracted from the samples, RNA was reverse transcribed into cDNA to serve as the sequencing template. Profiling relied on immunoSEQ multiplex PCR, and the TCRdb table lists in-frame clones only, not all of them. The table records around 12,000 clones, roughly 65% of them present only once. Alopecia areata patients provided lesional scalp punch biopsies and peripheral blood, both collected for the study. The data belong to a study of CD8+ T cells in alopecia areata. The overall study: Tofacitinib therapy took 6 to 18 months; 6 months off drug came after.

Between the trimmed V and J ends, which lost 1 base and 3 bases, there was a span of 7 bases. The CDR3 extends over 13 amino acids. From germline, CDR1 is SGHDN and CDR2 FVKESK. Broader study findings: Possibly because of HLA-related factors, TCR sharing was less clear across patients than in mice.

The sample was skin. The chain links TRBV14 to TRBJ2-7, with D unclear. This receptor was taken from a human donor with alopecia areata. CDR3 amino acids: CASSQGWGYEQYF. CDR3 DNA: TGTGCCAGCAGCCAAGGGTGGGGCTACGAGCAGTACTTC.